The 20 T cell receptor beta chains in this list originate from one sample, sequenced in a study of T cells in Graves' hyperthyroidism and ophthalmopathy. Authors of the study amplified TCR beta CDR3 regions from RNA transcripts. When the TCR CDR3 underwent first-round RT-PCR, the HTBI primer set was used. From the multiplex PCR reads, TCRdb called clonotypes with MiXCR, one entry per CDR3 protein. Among approximately 400,000 distinct CDR3 sequences listed, roughly 25% were seen once. Sequencing was carried out using blood. Receptors were obtained from a man between 50 and 59 years old with Graves' hyperthyroidism.

This clonotype showed up many times. The rearrangement links TRBV18 to TRBJ1-1; no clear D gene. The CDR3 sequence is 12 residues long. Germline V gives CDR1 KGHSH, CDR2 LQKENI. Trimming took off 3 bases at V and 4 bases at J, with 6 bases between the two ends. The DNA of the CDR3 is TGTGCCAGCTCACCGCGAGTCACTGAAGCTTTCTTT. Translation gives CASSPRVTEAFF.

The chain has TRBV27 and TRBJ2-2, with 8 bases identical to TRBD1. Germline V gives CDR1 MNHEY, CDR2 SMNVEV (reference sequence). The CDR3 has 18 residues. J gave up 7 bases and V 5 bases, and 18 bases lay outside the gene matches. CDR3 loop: CASSPGTGLVLRLGELFF. The CDR3 DNA reads TGTGCCAGCAGTCCTGGGACAGGATTGGTACTTAGACTCGGGGAGCTGTTTTTT.

This chain links TRBV3-1 with TRBJ2-4; D possibly matches TRBD1 or TRBD2 (6 bases each). Trimming removed 6 bases from V and 10 bases from J, with 19 bases in between. CDR1 is LGHDT and CDR2 is YNNKEL in the germline V gene (reference sequence). This CDR3 spans 14 amino acids. The CDR3 loop is CASSLGGRSGIQYF. The CDR3 DNA follows: TGTGCCAGCAGTTTGGGGGGCAGGTCAGGGATTCAGTACTTC.

This clonotype appeared a few times. This chain connects TRBV20-1 to TRBJ2-5, with 8 bases fitting TRBD2. V gave up 6 bases and J gave up 3 bases; unmatched junction bases: 6. The CDR3 has 13 amino acids. Germline V gene data show CDR1 as DFQATT and CDR2 as SNEGSKA (reference sequence). CDR3 sequence: CSAGGGRKETQYF. In DNA form, the CDR3 reads TGCAGTGCGGGTGGCGGGAGGAAAGAGACCCAGTACTTC.

This chain links TRBV4-1 with TRBJ2-5; D tentatively reads TRBD1 or TRBD2 (5 bases each). Germline CDR1 is MGHRA and CDR2 is YSYEKL. Between the trimmed V and J ends, which lost 4 bases and 3 bases, there was a span of 9 bases. There are 13 residues in the CDR3. The CDR3 spells CASSRREKETQYF. The CDR3 DNA reads as TGCGCCAGCAGCCGCAGGGAGAAAGAGACCCAGTACTTC.

The DNA for the CDR3 is TGTGCCAGCAGTGAAAGCGGGCGAGCTAACTATGGCTACACCTTC. This gives the protein CASSESGRANYGYTF. This chain connects TRBV6-1 to TRBJ1-2; no clear D. The CDR3 is 15 amino acids. The V and J ends lost 2 bases and 0 bases respectively, with 10 bases between them. Germline V gene data show CDR1 as MNHNS and CDR2 as SASEGT.

J is TRBJ2-1 and V is TRBV5-4; D unclear. The V gene lost 5 bases and the J gene lost 1 base, with 16 bases spanning the gap. Germline V gene data show CDR1 as SGHNT and CDR2 as YYREEE (reference sequence). The length of the CDR3 is 16 residues. CDR3 protein: CASRLFEAQSYNEQFF. In DNA, the CDR3 is TGTGCCAGCAGATTGTTCGAGGCACAATCCTACAATGAGCAGTTCTTC.

This clonotype was detected many times. This sequence joins TRBV7-9 and TRBJ2-3; D gene uncertain. The CDR3 consists of 11 residues. Germline V gives CDR1 SEHNR, CDR2 FQNEAQ (reference sequence). The V end was cut by 6 bases, the J end by 6 bases, with 7 bases between. The CDR3 is CASSEEDTQYF. The CDR3 DNA follows: TGTGCCAGCAGTGAGGAGGATACGCAGTATTTT.

The chain couples TRBV27 to TRBJ2-1; D is unclear. In germline, CDR1 is MNHEY, CDR2 SMNVEV (reference sequence). The CDR3 consists of 13 residues. The ends were cut back, 5 bases at V and 12 bases at J, with 17 bases in the middle. The CDR3 here is CASSPLKTERQFF. CDR3 bases: TGTGCCAGCAGTCCCCTTAAGACGGAGAGGCAGTTCTTC.

The rearrangement joins TRBV2 to TRBJ1-5, with no clear D. Germline lookup yields CDR1 SNHLY and CDR2 FYNNEI. The germline V and J ends were trimmed by 8 bases and 2 bases, with 10 bases remaining between them. The CDR3 totals 13 residues. Here the CDR3 reads CASRGVGNQPQHF. The CDR3 DNA reads as TGTGCCAGCCGGGGAGTTGGCAATCAGCCCCAGCATTTT. Using reference TRBV2 and TRBJ1-5 for the parts outside the CDR3, the full variable domain is EPEVTQTPSHQVTQMGQEVILRCVPISNHLYFYWYRQILGQKVEFLVSFYNNEISEKSEIFDDQFSVERPDGSNFTLKIRSTKLEDSAMYFCASRGVGNQPQHFGDGTRLSIL.

This clonotype was picked up a small number of times. This CDR3 reads CASSQPGLANTDTQYF. CDR3 nucleotide sequence: TGTGCCAGTAGTCAACCGGGACTAGCGAACACAGATACGCAGTATTTT. The rearrangement uses TRBV19 and TRBJ2-3; TRBD2 aligns across 10 bases. Germline assignment: CDR1 LNHDA and CDR2 SQIVND (reference sequence). The CDR3 totals 16 residues. Trimming removed 5 bases from V and 2 bases from J; junction bases left unmatched: 7.

A word on this clonotype: A single base separates this from a much larger clone, so it may be a read error. CDR3 in DNA: TGCAGTGCTATGCTACTAGCGGGGAAACAAGAGACCCAGTTCTTC. Translating it yields CSAMLLAGKQETQFF. The chain is built from TRBV20-1 and TRBJ2-5; 10 bases are shared with TRBD2. The last part of the DNA fits TRBJ2-1 better; the J call may be wrong. From germline, CDR1 is DFQATT and CDR2 SNEGSKA (reference sequence). There are 15 residues in the CDR3.

A few counts support this clonotype. The chain links TRBV30 to TRBJ2-5; TRBD2 agrees at 14 bases. The CDR3 totals 15 residues. Germline CDR1 is GTSNPN and CDR2 is SVGIG (reference sequence). The junction had 1 base not matched to a gene; V was cut back by 1 base and J by 3 bases. The CDR3 here is CAWSAGLAGEETQYF. CDR3 DNA sequence: TGTGCCTGGAGTGCGGGACTAGCGGGAGAAGAGACCCAGTACTTC.

In its sample, this clonotype was seen once. The rearrangement links TRBV27 to TRBJ1-5; D ambiguous. The CDR3 totals 13 residues. CDR1 MNHEY and CDR2 SMNVEV come from the germline V gene (reference sequence). V was shortened by 3 bases and J by 4 bases, with 7 bases between the two germline ends. CDR3 sequence reads: CASSFTANQPQHF. CDR3 sequence (DNA): TGTGCCAGCAGTTTCACCGCTAATCAGCCCCAGCATTTT.

The V and J genes are TRBV10-3 and TRBJ2-2; D is undetermined. Looked up from germline, CDR1 is ENHRY and CDR2 is SYGVKD. V dropped 1 base and J dropped 3 bases, with 3 bases sitting between them. CDR3 length: 13 residues. For the CDR3, the DNA is TGTGCCATCAGTGAGTACGACACCGGGGAGCTGTTTTTT. Residues: CAISEYDTGELFF.

The rearrangement joins TRBV7-8 to TRBJ2-1, with 13 positions matching TRBD2. The CDR3 contains 18 residues. The ends lost 0 bases at V and 5 bases at J; junction bases unmatched: 7. The germline gives CDR1 SGHVS, CDR2 FQNEAQ. The CDR3 loop is CASSLAADGTSGDNEQFF. The CDR3 nucleotides are TGTGCCAGCAGCTTAGCGGCGGACGGGACTAGCGGGGACAATGAGCAGTTCTTC.

This clonotype was seen many times. The chain links TRBV9 to TRBJ2-3; TRBD2 agrees at 9 bases. This CDR3 is 15 amino acids long. V lost 2 bases to trimming and J lost 4 bases; unmatched junction nucleotides: 5. Germline CDR1 SGDLS, CDR2 YYNGEE. CDR3 DNA sequence: TGTGCCAGCAGCGTCGAGAGCGGGAGGCCAGATACGCAGTATTTT. This sequence encodes CASSVESGRPDTQYF.

This chain uses TRBV29-1 with TRBJ1-2, with 9 bases aligning to TRBD1. This CDR3 region has 14 residues. Losses at the gene ends were 6 bases for V and 0 bases for J; bases not matched to a gene: 5. Germline-derived CDR1 and CDR2 are SQVTM and ANQGSEA. The CDR3 here is CSVGQGSTNYGYTF. The CDR3 DNA sequence: TGCAGCGTCGGACAGGGGTCTACTAACTATGGCTACACCTTC.

This clonotype appeared a few times. The chain has TRBV13 and TRBJ2-1, with 9 bases that match TRBD2. V was clipped by 1 base and J by 9 bases; unmatched bases: 7. The CDR3 runs to 15 residues. Germline V gene data show CDR1 as PRHDT and CDR2 as FYEKMQ (reference sequence). The DNA for the CDR3 is TGTGCCAGCAGCTTAGTTAGCGGGAGAGCGGGTGAGCAGTTCTTC. Amino acids: CASSLVSGRAGEQFF.

The rearrangement joins TRBV6-5 to TRBJ2-1; 7 bases are shared with TRBD2. Germline CDR1 MNHEY, CDR2 SVGAGI. This CDR3 comprises 13 residues. The V and J ends lost 5 bases and 14 bases, in that order; junction bases with no gene match: 12. CDR3: CASSHNSGKEEFF. For the CDR3, the DNA is TGTGCCAGCAGTCACAACAGCGGGAAGGAGGAGTTCTTC.